The text below deals with one T cell receptor beta chain. Using immunoSEQ multiplex PCR, the repertoire was profiled, and TCRdb retains in-frame clones only, with some absent. The data show 150,000 to 200,000 clones, 88% seen once. The ends were cut back, 4 bases at V and 0 bases at J, with 7 bases in the middle. Per the germline V gene, CDR1 is SGHRS and CDR2 is YFSETQ. This CDR3 has 13 residues. The entry originates in a study of radiation and T cells in renal cell carcinoma. Time point denoted: blood 4 weeks post-SBRT, at nephrectomy. The treatment denotes: 15 Gy SBRT to primary tumor, nephrectomy 4 weeks later.

The chain combines TRBV5-1 with TRBJ1-1, with D perhaps TRBD1 (5 bases). Sample: blood, taken from a patient whose treatment included radiotherapy and nephrectomy. The receptor's source is a woman between 45 and 65 years old with renal cell carcinoma. CDR3 coding DNA: TGCGCCAGCAGCGGGGACGTGAACACTGAAGCTTTCTTT. Its translation: CASSGDVNTEAFF.